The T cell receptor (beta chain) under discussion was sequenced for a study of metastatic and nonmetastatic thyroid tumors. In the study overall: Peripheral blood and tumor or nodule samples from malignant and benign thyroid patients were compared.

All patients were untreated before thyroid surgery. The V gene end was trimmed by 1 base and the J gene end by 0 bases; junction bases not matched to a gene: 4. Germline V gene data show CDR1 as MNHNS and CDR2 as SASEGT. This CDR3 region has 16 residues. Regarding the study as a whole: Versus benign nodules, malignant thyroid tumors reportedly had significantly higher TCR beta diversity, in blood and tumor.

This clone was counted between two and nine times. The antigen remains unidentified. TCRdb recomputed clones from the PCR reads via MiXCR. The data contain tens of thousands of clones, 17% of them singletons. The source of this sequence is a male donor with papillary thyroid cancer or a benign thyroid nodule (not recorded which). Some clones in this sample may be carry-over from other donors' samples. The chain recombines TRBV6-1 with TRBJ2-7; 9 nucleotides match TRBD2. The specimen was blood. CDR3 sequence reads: CASSEGTSDSSYEQYV. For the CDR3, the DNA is TGTGCCAGCAGTGAAGGGACTAGCGACAGCTCCTACGAGCAGTACGTC.